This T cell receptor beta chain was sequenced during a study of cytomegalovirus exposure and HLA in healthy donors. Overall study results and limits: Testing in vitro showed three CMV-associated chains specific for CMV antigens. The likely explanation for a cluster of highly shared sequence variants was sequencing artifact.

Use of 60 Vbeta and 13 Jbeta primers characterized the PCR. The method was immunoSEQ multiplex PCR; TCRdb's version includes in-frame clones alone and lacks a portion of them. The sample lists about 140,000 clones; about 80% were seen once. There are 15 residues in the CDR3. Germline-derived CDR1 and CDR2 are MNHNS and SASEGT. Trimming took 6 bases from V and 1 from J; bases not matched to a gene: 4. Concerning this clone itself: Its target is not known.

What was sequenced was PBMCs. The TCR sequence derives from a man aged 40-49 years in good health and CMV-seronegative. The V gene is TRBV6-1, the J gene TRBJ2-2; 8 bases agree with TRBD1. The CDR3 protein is CASSSGTGNTGELFF. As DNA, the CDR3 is TGTGCCAGCAGCTCCGGGACAGGGAACACCGGGGAGCTGTTTTTT.